These 24 T cell receptor beta chains share one sample of origin, sequenced in a study of CD8 T cells in ankylosing spondylitis. Study results and limitations: A TCR beta motif of several highly homologous variants seemed to mark ankylosing spondylitis blood.

One entry per CDR3 protein results from TCRdb running MiXCR on the 5' RACE reads. The data show 350,000 or so distinct CDR3 sequences, 6.5% to 10% seen once. Which antigens these TCRs recognize remains unknown. Sequences were obtained from blood, either unsorted or a sorted T cell fraction (not recorded which). The receptor set was obtained from a male donor with ankylosing spondylitis.

The chain uses TRBV6-1 and TRBJ1-1; tentatively, D is TRBD1 (5 bases). CDR3 length: 16 residues. The V end was cut by 5 bases, the J end by 3 bases, with 19 bases between. Germline V lookup: CDR1 MNHNS, CDR2 SASEGT. As DNA, the CDR3 is TGTGCCAGCAGTACAGCGGGACCCGCCGGGCACACTGAAGCTTTCTTT. This codes for CASSTAGPAGHTEAFF.

The sample holds a few counts of this clonotype. The V and J genes are TRBV11-2 and TRBJ2-2, with 9 bases that match TRBD2. Trimming removed 4 bases from V and 2 bases from J; junction bases left unmatched: 8. The CDR3 totals 17 residues. Germline V lookup: CDR1 SGHAT, CDR2 FQNNGV. CDR3 bases: TGTGCCAGCAGCTACACCCGACTAGCGGCTAACACCGGGGAGCTGTTTTTT. Protein sequence: CASSYTRLAANTGELFF.

This sequence joins TRBV7-2 and TRBJ2-1, with 7 bases fitting TRBD1. The CDR3 is 15 amino acids. V was pared by 5 bases and J by 7 bases, with 11 bases of the junction left unmatched. Germline V CDR1 and CDR2: SGHTA, FQGNSA. The CDR3: CASSPRDSWNNEQFF. CDR3 nucleotide sequence: TGTGCCAGCAGCCCCCGGGACAGCTGGAATAATGAGCAGTTCTTC.

The chain recombines TRBV29-1 with TRBJ1-2; tentatively, D is TRBD1 (5 bases). Trimming cost V 2 bases and J 4 bases, with 20 bases left between them. The CDR3 runs to 16 residues. Germline V gives CDR1 SQVTM, CDR2 ANQGSEA. This CDR3 is CSVEILGMTVGYGYTF. The CDR3 nucleotides read TGCAGCGTTGAAATATTAGGAATGACAGTTGGCTATGGCTACACCTTC.

This clonotype appeared many times. The J gene is TRBJ2-3, the V gene TRBV27; 7 bases are shared with TRBD2. The V gene's germline CDR1 is MNHEY and CDR2 SMNVEV (reference sequence). With V trimmed by 5 bases and J by 5 bases, 7 bases remained unmatched. The CDR3 spans 14 residues. CDR3 nucleotide sequence: TGTGCCAGCAGTCTTTTCCGGGGGGTAGATACGCAGTATTTT. It yields the protein CASSLFRGVDTQYF.

This clonotype has only a few counts. This chain connects TRBV7-8 to TRBJ1-1; possible D gene TRBD1, 5 bases. The germline gives CDR1 SGHVS, CDR2 FQNEAQ. Trimming took off 0 bases at V and 0 bases at J, with 8 bases between the two ends. The CDR3 length is 15 residues. The chain's CDR3 is CASSLAVTVNTEAFF. The CDR3 region has the DNA TGTGCCAGCAGCTTAGCCGTGACAGTGAACACTGAAGCTTTCTTT.

In this sample, this clonotype turned up many times. Here the CDR3 DNA reads TGTGCCAGCAGGCTAGGACAGGAGACTTCACCCCTCCACTTT. Residues: CASRLGQETSPLHF. This sequence joins TRBV6-1 and TRBJ1-6, with TRBD1 identical over 7 bases. Trimming cost V 6 bases and J 9 bases; bases outside gene matches: 8. This CDR3 is 14 amino acids long. CDR1 MNHNS and CDR2 SASEGT come from the germline V gene.

This clonotype was seen a handful of times. This chain joins TRBV6-5 and TRBJ2-7; 9 nucleotides line up with TRBD1. Looked up from germline, CDR1 is MNHEY and CDR2 is SVGAGI. This CDR3 comprises 15 residues. Trimming cost V 3 bases and J 6 bases; bases outside gene matches: 9. In DNA, the CDR3 is TGTGCCAGCAGTTATAGAGGGACAGGGCGGATCGAGCAGTACTTC. Its translation is CASSYRGTGRIEQYF.

V gene TRBV6-5 combines with J gene TRBJ2-2; tentatively, D is TRBD1 or TRBD2 (5 bases each). The CDR3 is made up of 20 amino acids. V lost 2 bases to trimming and J lost 0 bases, with 22 bases between them. The V gene's germline CDR1 is MNHEY and CDR2 SVGAGI. CDR3: CASSYETFRPGPPNTGELFF. The DNA of the CDR3 is TGTGCCAGCAGTTACGAAACCTTCCGGCCGGGACCGCCGAACACCGGGGAGCTGTTTTTT.

The chain joins TRBV20-1 to TRBJ2-1, with 9 bases that match TRBD1. V gave up 2 bases and J gave up 8 bases; unmatched junction bases: 10. This CDR3 comprises 15 residues. The V gene's germline CDR1 is DFQATT and CDR2 SNEGSKA (reference sequence). The CDR3 loop is CSARNPGQGGDEQFF. The CDR3 nucleotides read TGCAGTGCTAGAAATCCGGGACAGGGAGGAGATGAGCAGTTCTTC.

The sample holds many counts of this clonotype. This chain uses TRBV10-3 with TRBJ2-2; D is perhaps TRBD1 or TRBD2 (5 bases each). The V gene's germline CDR1 is ENHRY and CDR2 SYGVKD. The CDR3 totals 15 residues. V was cut by 2 bases and J by 0 bases, with 7 bases left in between. The CDR3 bases are TGTGCCATCAGTGAGCTGGGACCGAACACCGGGGAGCTGTTTTTT. This codes for CAISELGPNTGELFF.

This clonotype was seen only a few times. The chain joins TRBV5-1 to TRBJ1-2; 8 nucleotides align to TRBD1. Looked up from germline, CDR1 is SGHRS and CDR2 is YFSETQ. V trimming: 5 bases; J trimming: 0 bases; junction bases outside the gene matches: 3. The CDR3 consists of 14 residues. Here the CDR3 DNA reads TGCGCCAGCAGGCCAGGGGGCCCTAACTATGGCTACACCTTC. Its translation is CASRPGGPNYGYTF.

CDR3 sequence: CASSSQVSTEAFF. The CDR3 DNA reads as TGTGCCAGCAGCTCCCAGGTCAGCACTGAAGCTTTCTTT. V gene TRBV7-2 combines with J gene TRBJ1-1; D unresolved. Germline-derived CDR1 and CDR2 are SGHTA and FQGNSA. The CDR3 has 13 residues. V was trimmed by 4 bases and J by 4 bases, leaving 10 bases between them.

This clonotype was counted at least ten times. J is TRBJ2-3 and V is TRBV28; perhaps TRBD1 as D (6 bases). This CDR3 comprises 15 residues. Germline V gene lookup returns CDR1 MDHEN and CDR2 SYDVKM. V was cut by 8 bases and J by 2 bases, with 17 bases left in between. Written as DNA, the CDR3 is TGTGCCAGCGTATCCGGGACATTTGTCACAGATACGCAGTATTTT. Protein product: CASVSGTFVTDTQYF.

This clonotype turned up a few times. J is TRBJ2-5 and V is TRBV7-2; 10 bases agree with TRBD2. V was pared by 5 bases and J by 11 bases, with 8 bases of the junction left unmatched. This CDR3 comprises 13 residues. The V gene's germline CDR1 is SGHTA and CDR2 FQGNSA. This chain's CDR3 is CASSDLAGAVQYF. The DNA for the CDR3 is TGTGCCAGCAGCGATCTAGCGGGGGCCGTACAGTACTTC.

This clonotype was seen repeatedly, ten times or more. The V gene is TRBV9, the J gene TRBJ2-7, with unresolved D. Trimming pared 4 bases from V and 0 bases from J, leaving 5 bases between. Looked up from germline, CDR1 is SGDLS and CDR2 is YYNGEE. The CDR3 length is 12 residues. The CDR3 loop reads CASSSSSYEQYF. The CDR3 DNA sequence: TGTGCCAGCAGCTCCTCCTCCTACGAGCAGTACTTC.

This clonotype was recorded a few times. The chain joins TRBV29-1 to TRBJ2-7; 7 bases align to TRBD1. CDR3 length: 14 residues. CDR1 and CDR2 from the germline V gene are SQVTM and ANQGSEA. Unmatched junction bases numbered 5, after V lost 2 bases and J lost 1 base. The CDR3 DNA reads as TGCAGCGTTGAATGGACAGGAAATTCCTACGAGCAGTACTTC. Residues: CSVEWTGNSYEQYF.

The sample holds many counts of this clonotype. The chain carries TRBV4-1 and TRBJ1-4; D call uncertain. This CDR3 comprises 14 residues. Trimming pared 0 bases from V and 4 bases from J, leaving 6 bases between. Germline V CDR1 and CDR2: MGHRA, YSYEKL. CDR3 in amino acids: CASSQETINEKLFF. The CDR3 DNA is TGCGCCAGCAGCCAAGAGACCATTAATGAAAAACTGTTTTTT.

This clonotype was recorded a few times. The CDR3 coding sequence is TGCGCCAGCAGCTATACGGCCGGGGACCAAGAGACCCAGTACTTC. It specifies CASSYTAGDQETQYF. The V call is TRBV5-1, the J call TRBJ2-5; possible D gene TRBD2, 5 bases. Germline V gives CDR1 SGHRS, CDR2 YFSETQ. The CDR3 length is 15 residues. Trimming cost V 3 bases and J 0 bases, with 12 bases left between them.

The V and J genes are TRBV20-1 and TRBJ2-5, with D possibly TRBD1 on 5 matching bases. The germline CDR1 and CDR2 sequences are DFQATT and SNEGSKA (reference sequence). The CDR3 runs 14 residues. The ends were cut back, 1 base at V and 8 bases at J, with 17 bases in the middle. The CDR3 loop is CSARAESGIDTQYF. The CDR3 nucleotides are TGCAGTGCTAGAGCGGAGTCAGGGATTGACACCCAGTACTTC.

This clonotype was detected only a few times. The chain joins TRBV12-3 or TRBV12-4 to TRBJ1-4; D ambiguous. This CDR3 has 13 amino acids. Between the trimmed V and J ends, which lost 8 bases and 5 bases, there was a span of 12 bases. The CDR3 bases are TGTGCCAGCGCCCCAGGCACCAATGAAAAACTGTTTTTT. Residues: CASAPGTNEKLFF.

This clonotype was seen ten or more times. The chain combines TRBV29-1 with TRBJ2-3, with TRBD2 as a possible D gene (5 bases). Trimming took 2 bases from V and 6 from J, leaving 24 bases between them. The CDR3 consists of 17 residues. Per germline, CDR1 SQVTM and CDR2 ANQGSEA. CDR3 sequence (DNA): TGCAGCGTTGAACCTCGGAGTAGCGTGAACCCCCCGGATACGCAGTATTTT. This codes for CSVEPRSSVNPPDTQYF.

In this sample, this clonotype turned up a few times. This sequence joins TRBV19 and TRBJ2-2; D might be TRBD2 (5 bases). CDR1 is LNHDA and CDR2 is SQIVND in the germline V gene (reference sequence). The V gene lost 3 bases and the J gene lost 4 bases, with 12 bases spanning the gap. The CDR3 totals 15 residues. The CDR3 here is CASSISGVGTGELFF. DNA for the CDR3: TGTGCCAGTAGTATCAGCGGTGTGGGCACCGGGGAGCTGTTTTTT. The complete variable domain, with remaining parts taken from reference TRBV19 and TRBJ2-2, reads DGGITQSPKYLFRKEGQNVTLSCEQNLNHDAMYWYRQDPGQGLRLIYYSQIVNDFQKGDIAEGYSVSREKKESFPLTVTSAQKNPTAFYLCASSISGVGTGELFFGEGSRLTVL.

The table lists this clonotype with a few counts. The J gene is TRBJ2-4, the V gene TRBV6-2 or TRBV6-3, with D unresolved. Germline assignment: CDR1 MNHEY and CDR2 SVGEGT. The CDR3 spans 16 residues. The V gene lost 3 bases and the J gene lost 6 bases, with 18 bases spanning the gap. Written as DNA, the CDR3 is TGTGCCAGCAGTTATTGGGCCCGACCGTCGGGAAACATTCAGTACTTC. Protein: CASSYWARPSGNIQYF.